A selection of T cell receptor beta chains follows, all from one sample in a study of cytomegalovirus exposure and HLA in healthy donors. TCRdb's table, derived via immunoSEQ multiplex PCR, lists solely in-frame clones and lacks some. The sample comprises some 120,000 clones, roughly 90% of which are singletons, and around 3.5% rests with the top ten. The sample taken for sequencing was PBMCs. These TCRs come from a man under 40 in good health and CMV-seronegative. CDR3s include the opening cysteine and the closing phenylalanine or tryptophan. The D gene is left open where the match is weak. Clone size, where shown, is once, few, many, or a class for clones that have expanded.

cdr3_nt: TGTGCCAGCAGTTTCTCCGGGACTAGCGAGATAGGAGAGACCCAGTACTTC
cdr3_aa: CASSFSGTSEIGETQYF
v_call: TRBV28
d_call: TRBD2
clone_size: .
j_call: TRBJ2-5

cdr3_nt: TGTGCCAGCAGGAGGGCAGGGGGTTACCAAGAGACCCAGTACTTC
cdr3_aa: CASRRAGGYQETQYF
v_call: TRBV2
d_call: TRBD1
clone_size: .
j_call: TRBJ2-5

cdr3_nt: TGTGCCAGCAGCTTGAAGATTAGCGGGGTCCAAGAGACCCAGTACTTC
cdr3_aa: CASSLKISGVQETQYF
v_call: TRBV5-4
d_call: TRBD2
clone_size: .
j_call: TRBJ2-5

cdr3_nt: TGCGCCAGCAGCTCCGCAGGGGGCCCGGGCGAGCAGTACTTC
cdr3_aa: CASSSAGGPGEQYF
v_call: TRBV5-1
d_call: TRBD1
clone_size: once
j_call: TRBJ2-7

cdr3_nt: TGTGCCAGCAGCTTAACGGCAGCCCGGGGTAATTCACCCCTCCACTTT
cdr3_aa: CASSLTAARGNSPLHF
v_call: TRBV11-1
d_call: .
clone_size: once
j_call: TRBJ1-6

cdr3_nt: TGTGCCAGCAGCTACCTTGAGCGGGGGGCGGGCGAGCAGTTCTTC
cdr3_aa: CASSYLERGAGEQFF
v_call: TRBV7-9
d_call: TRBD2
clone_size: .
j_call: TRBJ2-1

cdr3_nt: TGTGCCAGCAGCGGGGGACTCCTTCACGAGCAGTACTTC
cdr3_aa: CASSGGLLHEQYF
v_call: TRBV5-4
d_call: .
clone_size: .
j_call: TRBJ2-7

cdr3_nt: TGCGCCAGCAGCCCTTTGAGGGAAGAAAAACTGTTTTTT
cdr3_aa: CASSPLREEKLFF
v_call: TRBV5-1
d_call: .
clone_size: .
j_call: TRBJ1-4

cdr3_nt: TGTGCCAGCAGTTTTGGGGGGAGTCAGCCCCAGCATTTT
cdr3_aa: CASSFGGSQPQHF
v_call: TRBV28
d_call: .
clone_size: .
j_call: TRBJ1-5

cdr3_nt: TGTGCCAGCAGTCCCCGGGCAACTAATGAAAAACTGTTTTTT
cdr3_aa: CASSPRATNEKLFF
v_call: TRBV6-5
d_call: .
clone_size: .
j_call: TRBJ1-4

cdr3_nt: TGTGCCAGCAGCATCGGGGTTCTTCTTTCCTACGAGCAGTACTTC
cdr3_aa: CASSIGVLLSYEQYF
v_call: TRBV5-8
d_call: .
clone_size: .
j_call: TRBJ2-7

cdr3_nt: TGTGCCAGCAGCCAACGGGGGGCCCAAGAGACCCAGTACTTC
cdr3_aa: CASSQRGAQETQYF
v_call: TRBV4-2
d_call: .
clone_size: few
j_call: TRBJ2-5

cdr3_nt: TGCACCAGCAGCCAAGATCTCAGGGATGCAGGCTATGGCTACACCTTC
cdr3_aa: CTSSQDLRDAGYGYTF
v_call: TRBV1
d_call: .
clone_size: .
j_call: TRBJ1-2

cdr3_nt: TGTGCCAGCAGCGACAGGGGGCGAGAGCTGTTTTTT
cdr3_aa: CASSDRGRELFF
v_call: TRBV27
d_call: TRBD1
clone_size: .
j_call: TRBJ2-2

cdr3_nt: TGTGCCAGCAGCCCTAGCGGGGGGGCCGAGACCCAGTACTTC
cdr3_aa: CASSPSGGAETQYF
v_call: TRBV7-3
d_call: TRBD2
clone_size: .
j_call: TRBJ2-5

cdr3_nt: TGCGCCAGCAGCTTGGGGCTAGCGGGGACAAATGAGCAGTTCTTC
cdr3_aa: CASSLGLAGTNEQFF
v_call: TRBV5-1
d_call: TRBD2
clone_size: .
j_call: TRBJ2-1

cdr3_nt: TGTGCCAGCACCAGACAGGGCTCAACCGGGGAGCTGTTTTTT
cdr3_aa: CASTRQGSTGELFF
v_call: TRBV6-5
d_call: TRBD1
clone_size: .
j_call: TRBJ2-2

cdr3_nt: TGTGCCAGCGGCCTAGCGGGGGTCTCCTACAATGAGCAGTTCTTC
cdr3_aa: CASGLAGVSYNEQFF
v_call: TRBV6-5
d_call: TRBD2
clone_size: .
j_call: TRBJ2-1

cdr3_nt: TGTGCCAGTAGTAAGACAGGGACCCGCCAAGAGACCCAGTACTTC
cdr3_aa: CASSKTGTRQETQYF
v_call: TRBV19
d_call: TRBD1
clone_size: .
j_call: TRBJ2-5

cdr3_nt: TGTGCCAGCAGCTTGGGGAAAACAGGGTTTTTCAATGAGCAGTTCTTC
cdr3_aa: CASSLGKTGFFNEQFF
v_call: TRBV5-4
d_call: .
clone_size: .
j_call: TRBJ2-1

cdr3_nt: TGTGCCAGCAGCTCCGTCGGACAGGGCAATTCACCCCTCCACTTT
cdr3_aa: CASSSVGQGNSPLHF
v_call: TRBV7-3
d_call: TRBD1
clone_size: few
j_call: TRBJ1-6

cdr3_nt: TGTGCCATCGGGACACAAGAGGCCTACGAGCAGTACTTC
cdr3_aa: CAIGTQEAYEQYF
v_call: TRBV28
d_call: .
clone_size: once
j_call: TRBJ2-7

cdr3_nt: TGTGCCAGCAGTGAACCCGGGCGGGGGTACAATGAGCAGTTCTTC
cdr3_aa: CASSEPGRGYNEQFF
v_call: TRBV6-1
d_call: TRBD2
clone_size: .
j_call: TRBJ2-1

cdr3_nt: TGTGCCAGCAGCCGAGCCACGACTGGAAACACCATATATTTT
cdr3_aa: CASSRATTGNTIYF
v_call: TRBV7-6
d_call: .
clone_size: few
j_call: TRBJ1-3

cdr3_nt: TGTGCCAGCAGCCAGACCCAAGGGGCCTTCACAGATACGCAGTATTTT
cdr3_aa: CASSQTQGAFTDTQYF
v_call: TRBV14
d_call: .
clone_size: .
j_call: TRBJ2-3

cdr3_nt: TGTGCCAGCAGCCCTACTAGCGGGGGACCGAGCTCCTACAATGAGCAGTTCTTC
cdr3_aa: CASSPTSGGPSSYNEQFF
v_call: TRBV7-8
d_call: TRBD2
clone_size: .
j_call: TRBJ2-1

cdr3_nt: TGCAGCGTTCGCAGGACAGGGCGACAAAGTCAAAACACAGATACGCAGTATTTT
cdr3_aa: CSVRRTGRQSQNTDTQYF
v_call: TRBV29-1
d_call: TRBD1
clone_size: .
j_call: TRBJ2-3

cdr3_nt: TGTGCCAGCGGTTGGGGAGGGGGAGGCGAGCAGTACTTC
cdr3_aa: CASGWGGGGEQYF
v_call: TRBV6-5
d_call: .
clone_size: .
j_call: TRBJ2-7

cdr3_nt: TGTGCCAGCAGGATAGACAGATACAATGAGCAGTTCTTC
cdr3_aa: CASRIDRYNEQFF
v_call: TRBV6-5
d_call: .
clone_size: .
j_call: TRBJ2-1

cdr3_nt: TGTGCCAGCAGCCAAAGGGGAACAGGGGGGGACTATGGCTACACCTTC
cdr3_aa: CASSQRGTGGDYGYTF
v_call: TRBV4-2
d_call: TRBD1
clone_size: .
j_call: TRBJ1-2

cdr3_nt: TGTGCCACCGAGGTGGACACCGGGGAGCTGTTTTTT
cdr3_aa: CATEVDTGELFF
v_call: TRBV15
d_call: .
clone_size: .
j_call: TRBJ2-2

cdr3_nt: TGCGCCAGCAGCCCGACAGGGGAATCATTCGATACGCAGTATTTT
cdr3_aa: CASSPTGESFDTQYF
v_call: TRBV5-1
d_call: TRBD1
clone_size: .
j_call: TRBJ2-3

cdr3_nt: TGTGCCAGCAGTGAAGACAGGGGCACAGATACGCAGTATTTT
cdr3_aa: CASSEDRGTDTQYF
v_call: TRBV2
d_call: .
clone_size: .
j_call: TRBJ2-3

cdr3_nt: TGTGCCAGCAGTTTAGTGCGGTACAATGAGCAGTTCTTC
cdr3_aa: CASSLVRYNEQFF
v_call: TRBV28
d_call: .
clone_size: once
j_call: TRBJ2-1

cdr3_nt: TGTGCCAGCAGTCTAATTGCAACTAATGAAAAACTGTTTTTT
cdr3_aa: CASSLIATNEKLFF
v_call: TRBV2
d_call: .
clone_size: .
j_call: TRBJ1-4

cdr3_nt: TGTGCCAGCTCACCACCGGGGCTAGCGGCAGGAGAGACCCAGTACTTC
cdr3_aa: CASSPPGLAAGETQYF
v_call: TRBV18
d_call: TRBD2
clone_size: .
j_call: TRBJ2-5

cdr3_nt: TGTGCCAGCACCGGAGGCGGGGAGCTGTTTTTT
cdr3_aa: CASTGGGELFF
v_call: TRBV7-2
d_call: .
clone_size: .
j_call: TRBJ2-2

cdr3_nt: TGTGCCAGCAGCCCCCCCGGGACTAACGTCGGGGAGCTGTTTTTT
cdr3_aa: CASSPPGTNVGELFF
v_call: TRBV4-2
d_call: TRBD2
clone_size: .
j_call: TRBJ2-2

cdr3_nt: TGTGCCAGCAGTTTATCGGGCCCGTGGATAAACATTCAGTACTTC
cdr3_aa: CASSLSGPWINIQYF
v_call: TRBV27
d_call: .
clone_size: .
j_call: TRBJ2-4

cdr3_nt: TGTGCCGTCCGCACACCGGGACACGACGGCTACACCTTC
cdr3_aa: CAVRTPGHDGYTF
v_call: TRBV10-3
d_call: .
clone_size: .
j_call: TRBJ1-2

cdr3_nt: TGTGCCAGCAGCTCGGACACTTACGAGCAGTACTTC
cdr3_aa: CASSSDTYEQYF
v_call: TRBV5-4
d_call: .
clone_size: .
j_call: TRBJ2-7

cdr3_nt: TGTGCCATCACCGACAGACTCAATCAGCCCCAGCATTTT
cdr3_aa: CAITDRLNQPQHF
v_call: TRBV10-3
d_call: .
clone_size: .
j_call: TRBJ1-5

cdr3_nt: TGTGCCAGCAACTCCGGTTCCCTCGAGCAGTACTTC
cdr3_aa: CASNSGSLEQYF
v_call: TRBV28
d_call: .
clone_size: .
j_call: TRBJ2-7

cdr3_nt: TGTGCCAGCAGCTTAAACCGGTTCTACAATGAGCAGTTCTTC
cdr3_aa: CASSLNRFYNEQFF
v_call: TRBV7-2
d_call: .
clone_size: .
j_call: TRBJ2-1

cdr3_nt: TGTGCCAGCAGTGAATATTGGCCCGGGGAGCTGTTTTTT
cdr3_aa: CASSEYWPGELFF
v_call: TRBV25-1
d_call: .
clone_size: .
j_call: TRBJ2-2